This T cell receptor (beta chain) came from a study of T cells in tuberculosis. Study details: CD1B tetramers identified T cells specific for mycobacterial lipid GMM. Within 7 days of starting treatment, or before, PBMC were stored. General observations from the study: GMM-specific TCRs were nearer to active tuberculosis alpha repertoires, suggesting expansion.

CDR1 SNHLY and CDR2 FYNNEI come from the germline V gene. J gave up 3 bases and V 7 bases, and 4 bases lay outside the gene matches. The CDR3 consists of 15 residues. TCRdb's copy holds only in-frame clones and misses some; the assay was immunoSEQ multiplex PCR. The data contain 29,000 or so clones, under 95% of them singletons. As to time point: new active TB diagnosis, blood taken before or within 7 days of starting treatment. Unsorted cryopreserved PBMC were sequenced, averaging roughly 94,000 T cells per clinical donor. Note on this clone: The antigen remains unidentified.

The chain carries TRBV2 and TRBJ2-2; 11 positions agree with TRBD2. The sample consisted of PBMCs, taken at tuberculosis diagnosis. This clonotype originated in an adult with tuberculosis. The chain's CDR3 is CASKPLAGDTGELFF. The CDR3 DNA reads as TGTGCCAGCAAACCACTAGCGGGGGACACCGGGGAGCTGTTTTTT.